This TCR beta chain was sequenced for a study of radiotherapy plus CTLA-4 blockade in lung cancer. Profiled with immunoSEQ multiplex PCR; TCRdb holds only in-frame clones, not every one. The sample holds more than 90,000 clones; more than 65% are singletons and the top ten take 3.3%. General observations from the study: After treatment with radiotherapy plus ipilimumab, TCR clones that came from the tumor expanded in blood.

Note on this clone: The target antigen is unknown.

This CDR3 contains 13 residues. Germline values: CDR1 LGHNT, CDR2 FRNRAP. Trimming removed 5 bases at V and 14 bases at J, with 16 bases between. The chain carries TRBV12-5 and TRBJ1-6, with a tentative D call TRBD1 (6 bases). The receptor was derived from a human donor with non-small cell lung cancer that progressed on radiotherapy plus ipilimumab. Some clones in this sample may be carry-over from other donors' samples. Specimen: peripheral blood, collected from a patient treated with radiotherapy plus ipilimumab. CDR3 residues: CASGLNRETTLHF. CDR3 coding DNA: TGTGCTAGTGGTCTTAACAGGGAAACAACCCTCCACTTT.